The sequence of this T cell receptor (beta chain) was determined in a study of blood T cell repertoires in COVID-19. Study information: Acute and convalescent COVID-19 samples came from the United States, Italy and Spain.

Germline V CDR1 and CDR2: MNHEY, SVGAGI. The CDR3 extends over 14 amino acids. Trimming took 6 bases from V and 1 from J; bases not matched to a gene: 5. The authors' processing: Amplification from reference gene primers served as the basis for estimated nucleated cell counts. Assay: immunoSEQ multiplex PCR; the TCRdb copy retains only in-frame clones and omits some. V and J calls and clone size are copied from that table; D and trimming were computed from the DNA. In the table there are more than 100,000 clones, about 89% of which are singletons. This rearrangement joins TRBV6-5 to TRBJ2-7; TRBD1 agrees at 8 bases. Material: peripheral blood. This TCR was sampled from a man aged 45 to 65 with active COVID-19. The CDR3 region is CASSGQGPSYEQYF. For the CDR3, the DNA is TGTGCCAGCAGCGGACAGGGTCCATCCTACGAGCAGTACTTC.